Detailed here is one T cell receptor (beta chain). Antigen specificity is unknown. The entry originates in a study of vaccination effects on CD4 cells after COVID-19. Antigen-specific CD4+ T cells expanded by the ViraFEST assay with viral peptide pools were then sequenced. Isolation of CD4+ T cells took place after 10 days of culture. Recipients of the vaccine had no prior SARS-CoV-2 infection and negative nucleocapsid antibodies. The CDR3 totals 13 residues. From germline, CDR1 is SGHAT and CDR2 FQNNGV. V gave up 0 bases and J gave up 9 bases, with 11 bases separating them. The assay was immunoSEQ multiplex PCR, and TCRdb's table has in-frame clones only and misses some. The table includes about 55,000 clones, more than 60% detected once.

This receptor was taken from a human donor who received a COVID-19 vaccine. Specimen: CD4+ T cells from PBMCs cultured with SARS-CoV-2 spike peptides, collected before COVID-19 vaccination. The chain combines TRBV11-2 with TRBJ2-5, with TRBD1 as a possible D gene (6 bases). The CDR3 DNA reads as TGTGCCAGCAGCTTAGATCACGAGGGGGCCCAGTACTTC. This translates into CASSLDHEGAQYF. The full variable domain, completed using reference TRBV11-2 and TRBJ2-5, is EAGVAQSPRYKIIEKRQSVAFWCNPISGHATLYWYQQILGQGPKLLIQFQNNGVVDDSQLPKDRFSAERLKGVDSTLKIQPAKLEDSAVYLCASSLDHEGAQYFGPGTRLLVL.